The 19 T cell receptor beta chains given below trace back to one sample, sequenced in a study of T cells after yellow fever vaccination. MiXCR was run by TCRdb on the 5' RACE reads, yielding one entry per CDR3 protein. The sample records 510,000 or so distinct CDR3 sequences, about a fifth being singletons. The source material was PBMCs, sampled 15 days after the yellow fever booster vaccination. These TCRs come from a man in his thirties or forties who received the YFV17D yellow fever vaccine.

This clonotype was recorded a few times. The chain employs TRBV18 and TRBJ2-1, with 8 nucleotides matching TRBD2. The germline V gene encodes CDR1 KGHSH and CDR2 LQKENI. The CDR3 loop spans 15 amino acids. V lost 2 bases to trimming and J lost 6 bases; unmatched junction nucleotides: 6. CDR3 coding DNA: TGTGCCAGCTCACCAGGGGCGGGAGGTCTCAATGAGCAGTTCTTC. This gives the protein CASSPGAGGLNEQFF.

This sequence joins TRBV10-3 and TRBJ2-7, with 10 nucleotides matching TRBD1. From germline, CDR1 is ENHRY and CDR2 SYGVKD. With V trimmed by 10 bases and J by 3 bases, 6 bases remained unmatched. The CDR3 runs to 13 residues. CDR3 coding DNA: TGTGCCACTTGGGGACAGGGGCTCTACGAGCAGTACTTC. It encodes CATWGQGLYEQYF.

The V call is TRBV15, the J call TRBJ2-5; a possible D gene is TRBD2 (5 bases). Germline loops: CDR1 LNHNV, CDR2 YYDKDF (reference sequence). With 0 bases removed from V and 4 bases from J, the gap between germline ends came to 9 bases. The CDR3 loop spans 14 amino acids. CDR3 nucleotide sequence: TGTGCCACCAGCAGAGATACCCGGGGAGAGACCCAGTACTTC. The encoded protein is CATSRDTRGETQYF.

The J gene is TRBJ2-3, the V gene TRBV20-1; TRBD2 might be the D (6 bases). In germline, CDR1 is DFQATT, CDR2 SNEGSKA (reference sequence). Deletions cut 2 bases from V and 3 bases from J, with 18 bases between. This CDR3 has 16 residues. The CDR3 DNA is TGCAGTGCTAGACCCGCGGGACTCCGTATGACAGATACGCAGTATTTT. It codes for CSARPAGLRMTDTQYF.

V usage is TRBV27 and J usage is TRBJ2-7; TRBD2 matches 11 bases. V trimming: 2 bases; J trimming: 0 bases; junction bases outside the gene matches: 3. Germline-derived CDR1 and CDR2 are MNHEY and SMNVEV (reference sequence). The CDR3 sequence is 16 residues long. The CDR3 coding sequence is TGTGCCAGCAGTTTACTTGGGACTAGCGGCTCCTACGAGCAGTACTTC. Translated, it gives CASSLLGTSGSYEQYF.

V usage is TRBV12-2 and J usage is TRBJ2-1; TRBD1, the D gene given by the table, was not confirmed from the DNA. TRBV12-2 has pseudogene status. This CDR3 has 15 residues. CDR3 sequence (DNA): TGTGCAAGTCGCCTGAGCGGGATAGGTTCCCTGGAGCAGTTCTTC. It encodes CASRLSGIGSLEQFF.

The table lists this clonotype with a few counts. This chain connects TRBV29-1 to TRBJ1-4; TRBD1 might be the D (5 bases). Germline loops: CDR1 SQVTM, CDR2 ANQGSEA. The CDR3 loop spans 16 amino acids. V lost 1 base to trimming and J lost 5 bases, with 17 bases between them. CDR3 amino acids: CSVEGGTHGRNEKLFF. The DNA for the CDR3 is TGCAGCGTTGAAGGGGGGACTCATGGCCGCAATGAAAAACTGTTTTTT.

V usage is TRBV30 and J usage is TRBJ2-5, with D unresolved. The CDR3 runs 13 residues. V gave up 4 bases and J gave up 4 bases, with 13 bases separating them. Germline V lookup: CDR1 GTSNPN, CDR2 SVGIG (reference sequence). In DNA form, the CDR3 reads TGTGCCTGGATCAAAGGGTTAGGAGAGACCCAGTACTTC. It is translated as CAWIKGLGETQYF.

The sample holds a few counts of this clonotype. An end of the junction differs from the germline gene, which may be a read error. The chain employs TRBV4-2 and TRBJ2-3, with a possible D match to TRBD2 (6 bases). Germline V gene data show CDR1 as LGHNA and CDR2 as YNFKEQ. This CDR3 spans 15 amino acids. This CDR3 reads CASTQDGTYTDTQYF. In DNA, the CDR3 is TGTGCCAGCACCCAAGATGGGACTTACACAGATACGCAGTATTTT.

In its sample, this clonotype was seen a few times. The chain recombines TRBV19 with TRBJ2-1; D unresolved. The CDR3 has 14 residues. The germline V gene encodes CDR1 LNHDA and CDR2 SQIVND (reference sequence). Trimming stripped 6 bases from V and 8 bases from J, with 17 bases between. The CDR3: CASSLSDRIHEQFF. In DNA form, the CDR3 reads TGTGCCAGTAGCCTTTCAGATCGGATCCATGAGCAGTTCTTC.

This clonotype was seen more than once but under ten times. This chain uses TRBV6-5 with TRBJ2-1; D is ambiguous. The CDR3 spans 17 residues. Trimming took off 0 bases at V and 0 bases at J, with 12 bases between the two ends. Germline CDR1 MNHEY, CDR2 SVGAGI. CDR3 sequence (DNA): TGTGCCAGCAGTTACTCCAATTACATGAGCTCCTACAATGAGCAGTTCTTC. It yields the protein CASSYSNYMSSYNEQFF.

This clonotype was picked up a small number of times. The chain combines TRBV2 with TRBJ2-7; TRBD2 is a possible D gene (5 bases). V was clipped by 0 bases and J by 2 bases, with 11 bases between them. The CDR3 runs 15 residues. Germline loops: CDR1 SNHLY, CDR2 FYNNEI. The CDR3 DNA reads TGTGCCAGCAGTGAAGCTTGGGAGTTAGCCTACGAGCAGTACTTC. Translated: CASSEAWELAYEQYF.

V and J are TRBV20-1 and TRBJ2-1, with 8 nucleotides matching TRBD2. V lost 2 bases, J lost 13 bases, and 4 bases stayed unmatched. Germline V gene data show CDR1 as DFQATT and CDR2 as SNEGSKA (reference sequence). There are 11 residues in the CDR3. The CDR3 DNA reads as TGCAGTGCTAGATCGGGAGGGCCTCAGTTCTTC. This sequence encodes CSARSGGPQFF.

This clonotype was seen a handful of times. The chain joins TRBV7-2 to TRBJ2-1; D is tentatively TRBD1 or TRBD2 (5 bases each). Trimming removed 1 base at V and 11 bases at J, with 15 bases between. The CDR3 loop spans 14 amino acids. CDR1 and CDR2 (germline): SGHTA, FQGNSA. The CDR3 loop is CASSLGVGTRKQFF. CDR3 DNA sequence: TGTGCCAGCAGCTTAGGGGTCGGGACCCGAAAGCAGTTCTTC.

This clonotype has only a few counts. The V call is TRBV6-5, the J call TRBJ2-1; 14 positions match TRBD2. The trim removed 2 bases at V and 8 bases at J, leaving 8 bases unmatched. The CDR3 consists of 17 residues. CDR1 is MNHEY and CDR2 is SVGAGI in the germline V gene. CDR3 loop: CASSYGGTSGSTDEQFF. The CDR3 coding sequence is TGTGCCAGCAGTTACGGCGGGACTAGCGGGAGTACGGATGAGCAGTTCTTC.

This clonotype was counted a few times. The V and J genes are TRBV6-2 or TRBV6-3 and TRBJ2-3; 11 positions match TRBD2. J lost 2 bases, V lost 2 bases, and 15 bases had no gene match. CDR3 length: 20 amino acids. CDR1 is MNHEY, CDR2 SVGEGT, per germline. CDR3 nucleotide sequence: TGTGCCAGCAGTTACCGGGCTAAGCCTAGCGGGAGGCCGAACACAGATACGCAGTATTTT. It specifies CASSYRAKPSGRPNTDTQYF.

The genes are TRBV7-9 and TRBJ2-5; D is unclear. In germline, CDR1 is SEHNR, CDR2 FQNEAQ (reference sequence). V was clipped by 4 bases and J by 4 bases, with 16 bases between them. The CDR3 is 15 amino acids. CDR3 DNA sequence: TGTGCCAGCAGCTCGCGGATTCTCCCCCGAGAGACCCAGTACTTC. Protein: CASSSRILPRETQYF.

The J gene is TRBJ1-1, the V gene TRBV12-3 or TRBV12-4, with TRBD1 matching over 8 bases. The ends lost 6 bases at V and 1 base at J; junction bases unmatched: 10. This CDR3 is 16 amino acids long. The CDR3 here is CASSRTPGQGNTEAFF. The CDR3 DNA reads as TGTGCCAGCAGCCGAACGCCCGGACAGGGGAACACTGAAGCTTTCTTT.

The chain employs TRBV5-1 and TRBJ1-3; D is possibly TRBD1 (5 bases). Trimming removed 3 bases from V and 2 bases from J, with 15 bases in between. Germline CDR1 and CDR2: SGHRS and YFSETQ. This CDR3 is built from 16 residues. CDR3 bases: TGCGCCAGCAGCTATAATACAGGCGCAGCTGGAAACACCATATATTTT. As protein: CASSYNTGAAGNTIYF. The full variable domain, rest sourced from reference TRBV5-1 and TRBJ1-3, is KAGVTQTPRYLIKTRGQQVTLSCSPISGHRSVSWYQQTPGQGLQFLFEYFSETQRNKGNFPGRFSGRQFSNSRSEMNVSTLELGDSALYLCASSYNTGAAGNTIYFGEGSWLTVV.